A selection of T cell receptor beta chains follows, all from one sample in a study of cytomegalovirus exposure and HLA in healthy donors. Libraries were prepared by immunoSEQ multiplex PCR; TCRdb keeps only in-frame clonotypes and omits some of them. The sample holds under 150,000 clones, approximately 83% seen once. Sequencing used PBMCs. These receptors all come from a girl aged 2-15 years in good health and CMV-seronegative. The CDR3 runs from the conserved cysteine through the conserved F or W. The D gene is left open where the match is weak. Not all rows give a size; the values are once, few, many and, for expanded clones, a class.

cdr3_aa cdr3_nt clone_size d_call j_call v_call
CASSYDRTGSYNEQFF TGTGCCAGCAGCTACGACCGGACAGGCTCCTACAATGAGCAGTTCTTC NA TRBD1 TRBJ2-1 TRBV5-4
CASSEPRGVATEAFF TGTGCCAGCAGTGAACCACGGGGTGTAGCGACTGAAGCTTTCTTT few NA TRBJ1-1 TRBV6-1
CAISRGQGLGTQYF TGTGCCATCAGTCGTGGGCAGGGGCTGGGTACGCAGTATTTT NA NA TRBJ2-3 TRBV10-3
CASSPTPLASYNEQFF TGCGCCAGCAGCCCCACCCCCTTAGCGTCCTACAATGAGCAGTTCTTC NA NA TRBJ2-1 TRBV4-3
CSVDRDRNYGYTF TGCAGCGTTGACCGGGACAGGAACTATGGCTACACCTTC once TRBD1 TRBJ1-2 TRBV29-1
CASSQTGGTGEKLFF TGCGCCAGCAGCCAAACAGGGGGCACAGGTGAAAAACTGTTTTTT NA TRBD1 TRBJ1-4 TRBV4-3
CASSLQGSGANVLTF TGTGCCAGCAGTTTACAGGGATCCGGGGCCAACGTCCTGACTTTC NA NA TRBJ2-6 TRBV28
CASSSLSGQNTEAFF TGTGCCAGCAGTTCTCTATCCGGACAGAACACTGAAGCTTTCTTT many NA TRBJ1-1 TRBV28
CASSHTGTGYNEQFF TGCGCCAGCAGCCACACCGGGACAGGCTACAATGAGCAGTTCTTC few TRBD1 TRBJ2-1 TRBV4-1
CASSLDGSGTSGRVGEQYF TGTGCCAGCAGCTTGGATGGGTCTGGGACTAGCGGGAGGGTCGGCGAGCAGTACTTC NA TRBD2 TRBJ2-7 TRBV5-4
CASSLQTGYAFF TGCGCCAGCAGCTTGCAGACAGGGTACGCTTTCTTT NA TRBD1 TRBJ1-1 TRBV5-1
CASSFLLAESTGELFF TGTGCCAGCAGTTTTTTACTAGCGGAGTCCACCGGGGAGCTGTTTTTT NA TRBD2 TRBJ2-2 TRBV27
CASSLETQYF TGTGCCAGCAGTCTGGAGACCCAGTACTTC NA NA TRBJ2-5 TRBV6-5
CASRPLITGTGTQPQHF TGTGCCAGCAGACCACTCATTACCGGGACAGGGACTCAGCCCCAGCATTTT NA TRBD1 TRBJ1-5 TRBV28
CASSFVLTGVGNTIYF TGTGCCAGCAGCTTTGTCCTTACAGGGGTCGGAAACACCATATATTTT NA TRBD1 TRBJ1-3 TRBV7-9
CASSLGVVQYF TGTGCCAGCAGCTTAGGTGTCGTGCAGTACTTC NA NA TRBJ2-7 TRBV7-8
CASSLSSLYYPNYGYTF TGTGCCAGCAGCTTAAGTAGTCTTTATTATCCTAACTATGGCTACACCTTC NA NA TRBJ1-2 TRBV5-4
CASSQGGGSPNTEAFF TGTGCCAGCAGCCAAGGCGGGGGCTCACCGAACACTGAAGCTTTCTTT NA NA TRBJ1-1 TRBV14
CASSLIGRDSDLNYGYTF TGTGCCAGCAGCTTAATTGGAAGGGACAGCGACCTTAACTATGGCTACACCTTC NA TRBD1 TRBJ1-2 TRBV7-3
CAPRPEASEAFF TGTGCCCCCAGACCCGAAGCGTCTGAAGCTTTCTTT NA NA TRBJ1-1 TRBV19
CASSLGRDRRTTNEKLFF TGTGCCAGCAGCTTAGGACGGGACAGGCGAACAACTAATGAAAAACTGTTTTTT NA TRBD1 TRBJ1-4 TRBV7-9
CATSRSSGQPQHF TGTGCCACCAGCAGGTCCAGCGGCCAGCCCCAGCATTTT once NA TRBJ1-5 TRBV15
CAISGETKFVNEQYF TGTGCCATCAGTGGCGAAACGAAATTTGTGAACGAGCAGTACTTC NA NA TRBJ2-7 TRBV10-3
CASSAGTGGTSGANVLTF TGTGCCAGCAGTGCCGGGACAGGGGGTACGTCTGGGGCCAACGTCCTGACTTTC NA TRBD1 TRBJ2-6 TRBV6-1
CASSSQQVTGGYTF TGTGCCAGCAGCTCACAACAAGTGACGGGGGGCTACACCTTC NA NA TRBJ1-2 TRBV5-5
CASSSGTGVNQPQHF TGTGCCAGCAGTTCCGGGACAGGGGTTAATCAGCCCCAGCATTTT NA TRBD1 TRBJ1-5 TRBV27
CASTDGGVYGYTF TGTGCCAGTACTGACGGGGGGGTCTATGGCTACACCTTC NA NA TRBJ1-2 TRBV19
CASSVGTAGGSYEQYF TGTGCCAGCAGCGTAGGAACCGCGGGGGGCTCCTACGAGCAGTACTTC NA TRBD2 TRBJ2-7 TRBV9
CASSRRWGQQETQYF TGTGCCAGCAGCCGCAGGTGGGGGCAGCAAGAGACCCAGTACTTC NA NA TRBJ2-5 TRBV6-5
CAWTGLALNEQFF TGTGCCTGGACCGGACTAGCTCTTAATGAGCAGTTCTTC NA TRBD2 TRBJ2-1 TRBV30
CASSVGRPSYSGANVLTF TGTGCCAGCAGCGTAGGGAGGCCCAGTTACTCTGGGGCCAACGTCCTGACTTTC NA NA TRBJ2-6 TRBV9
CASSQVSSGRPYNEQFF TGTGCCAGCAGCCAAGTTAGCAGCGGGAGGCCCTACAATGAGCAGTTCTTC NA TRBD2 TRBJ2-1 TRBV4-2
CASSSKGTTSNQPQHF TGTGCCAGCAGCTCTAAGGGGACAACTAGCAATCAGCCCCAGCATTTT NA NA TRBJ1-5 TRBV7-9
CASSLGAGGAYEQYF TGCGCCAGCAGCTTGGGAGCAGGGGGCGCCTACGAGCAGTACTTC NA TRBD1 TRBJ2-7 TRBV5-1
CASSHGGGNGEQYF TGTGCCAGCAGCCACGGAGGCGGGAACGGTGAGCAGTACTTC few NA TRBJ2-7 TRBV7-8
CASSISGGRRATNEKLFF TGTGCCAGTAGTATATCTGGAGGGAGGAGGGCAACTAATGAAAAACTGTTTTTT NA NA TRBJ1-4 TRBV19
CASSEQGGNTEAFF TGTGCCAGCAGTGAACAGGGAGGGAACACTGAAGCTTTCTTT NA NA TRBJ1-1 TRBV2
CASSWDSRDTEAFF TGTGCCAGCAGTTGGGACTCCCGGGACACTGAAGCTTTCTTT NA NA TRBJ1-1 TRBV2
CASSDQGNLYEQYF TGCGCCAGCAGCGACCAGGGTAATCTCTACGAGCAGTACTTC few NA TRBJ2-7 TRBV5-1
CASSQASGGAGNNEQFF TGCGCCAGCAGCCAAGCTAGCGGGGGGGCAGGTAACAATGAGCAGTTCTTC few TRBD2 TRBJ2-1 TRBV4-1
CASSSGVGYTF TGTGCCAGCAGCTCTGGAGTCGGCTACACCTTC NA NA TRBJ1-2 TRBV28
CASSSIRGGPYQETQYF TGTGCCAGCAGTTCTATACGCGGGGGCCCATATCAAGAGACCCAGTACTTC few NA TRBJ2-5 TRBV27
CASSERDNSYNEQFF TGTGCCAGCAGTGAACGGGACAACTCCTACAATGAGCAGTTCTTC NA NA TRBJ2-1 TRBV25-1
CASSLATGTNTGELFF TGCGCCAGCAGCCTCGCCACCGGGACAAACACCGGGGAGCTGTTTTTT NA NA TRBJ2-2 TRBV4-1
CASSTTGTGSNQPQHF TGTGCCAGTAGTACCACCGGGACAGGAAGCAATCAGCCCCAGCATTTT NA TRBD1 TRBJ1-5 TRBV19
CASRLAGGSSYEQYF TGTGCCAGCAGGCTAGCGGGAGGGTCCTCCTACGAGCAGTACTTC NA TRBD2 TRBJ2-7 TRBV27